This T cell receptor beta chain appears in the sequencing data of a study of beta chain features in type 1 diabetes. This clone appeared a few times. Every bit of the isolated RNA underwent reverse transcription, so sequencing read expressed TCRB transcripts. Generated by immunoSEQ multiplex PCR, the TCRdb table keeps only in-frame clones and is missing some. The repertoire has roughly 180,000 clones, about 12% of them found once; the top ten carry 0.62%. V lost 7 bases and J 4 bases, leaving 15 bases between the germline ends. The CDR3 is 14 residues long. The germline gives CDR1 MNHEY, CDR2 SMNVEV (reference sequence).

Sample: central memory CD4+ T cells from blood. The V call is TRBV27, the J call TRBJ2-3; D perhaps matches TRBD2 (5 bases). The receptor was isolated from a woman aged 18-35 years in good health. The CDR3 sequence: CASTLREAADTQYF. The CDR3 coding sequence is TGTGCCAGCACCCTAAGAGAAGCGGCAGATACGCAGTATTTT.